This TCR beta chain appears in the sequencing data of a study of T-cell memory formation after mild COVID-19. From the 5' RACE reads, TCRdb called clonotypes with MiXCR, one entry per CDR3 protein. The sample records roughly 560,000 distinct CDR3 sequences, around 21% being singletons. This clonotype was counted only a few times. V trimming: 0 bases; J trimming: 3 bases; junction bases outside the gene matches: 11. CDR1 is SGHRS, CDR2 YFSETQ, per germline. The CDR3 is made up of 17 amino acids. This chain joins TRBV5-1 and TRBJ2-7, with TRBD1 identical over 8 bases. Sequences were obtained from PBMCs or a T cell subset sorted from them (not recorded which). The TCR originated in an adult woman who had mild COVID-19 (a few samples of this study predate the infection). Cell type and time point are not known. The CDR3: CASSLGLGGQENYEQYF. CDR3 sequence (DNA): TGCGCCAGCAGCTTGGGGTTAGGGGGACAGGAGAACTACGAGCAGTACTTC.